This T cell receptor (beta chain) appears in the sequencing data of a study of control samples from healthy donors and cancer patients. This clone was picked up a small number of times. Measured with immunoSEQ multiplex PCR; TCRdb has only the in-frame clones, and not every one. The sample includes 95,000 to 150,000 clones, around 94% of them seen just once. Germline lookup yields CDR1 LGHDT and CDR2 YNNKEL (reference sequence). The CDR3 is made up of 13 amino acids. With 5 bases removed from V and 4 bases from J, the gap between germline ends came to 11 bases. The chain links TRBV3-1 (or the pseudogene TRBV3-2) to TRBJ1-2; D gene ambiguous. The sample comprised PBMCs. This receptor was obtained from an elderly man with head and neck cancer. In nucleotides, the CDR3 is TGTGCCAGCAGCGTGGGCCGGAGCTATGGCTACACCTTC. It encodes CASSVGRSYGYTF.